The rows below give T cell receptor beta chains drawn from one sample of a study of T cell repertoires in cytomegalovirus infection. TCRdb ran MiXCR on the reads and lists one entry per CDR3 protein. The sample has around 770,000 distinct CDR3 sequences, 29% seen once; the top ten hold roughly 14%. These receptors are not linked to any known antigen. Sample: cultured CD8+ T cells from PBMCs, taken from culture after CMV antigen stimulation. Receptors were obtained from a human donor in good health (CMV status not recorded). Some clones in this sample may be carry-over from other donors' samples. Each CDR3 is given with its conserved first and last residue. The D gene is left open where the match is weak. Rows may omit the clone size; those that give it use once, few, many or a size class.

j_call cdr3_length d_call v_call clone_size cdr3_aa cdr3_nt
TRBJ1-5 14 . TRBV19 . CASSMDSGGQPQHF TGTGCCAGTAGTATGGATAGCGGGGGGCAGCCCCAGCATTTT
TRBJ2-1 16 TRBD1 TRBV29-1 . CSVEGSVTGEINEQFF TGCAGCGTTGAAGGTAGTGTGACAGGGGAGATCAATGAGCAGTTCTTC
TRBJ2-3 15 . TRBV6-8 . CASSGNRPITDTQYF TGTGCCAGCAGTGGGAACAGGCCTATCACAGATACGCAGTATTTT
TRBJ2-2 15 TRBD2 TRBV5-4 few CASSFLAGLTGELFF TGTGCCAGCAGCTTCCTAGCGGGACTGACCGGGGAGCTGTTTTTT
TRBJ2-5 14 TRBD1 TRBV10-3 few CAISETGDTETQYF TGTGCCATCAGTGAGACAGGGGATACGGAGACCCAGTACTTC
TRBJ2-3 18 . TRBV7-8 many CASRVTAWDKGGTDTQYF TGTGCCAGCAGGGTTACAGCCTGGGACAAGGGAGGCACAGATACGCAGTATTTT
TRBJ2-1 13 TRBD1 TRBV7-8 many CASSNTGGYEQFF TGTGCCAGCAGCAATACAGGGGGCTATGAGCAGTTCTTC
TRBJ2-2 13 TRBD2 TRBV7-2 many CASWAGGPGELFF TGTGCCAGCTGGGCGGGGGGGCCCGGGGAGCTGTTTTTT
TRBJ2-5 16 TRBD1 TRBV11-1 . CASSLKGALPWETQYF TGTGCCAGCAGCTTAAAGGGGGCGCTACCTTGGGAGACCCAGTACTTC
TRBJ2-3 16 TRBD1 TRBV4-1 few CASSQEGDRYTDTQYF TGCGCCAGCAGCCAAGAAGGGGACAGGTACACAGATACGCAGTATTTT
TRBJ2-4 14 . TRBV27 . CASSSRIAKNIQYF TGTGCCAGCAGCTCGAGAATAGCCAAAAACATTCAGTACTTC
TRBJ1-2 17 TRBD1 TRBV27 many CASSSPPGRGGNYGYTF TGTGCCAGCAGTTCACCCCCTGGGAGAGGGGGCAACTATGGCTACACCTTC
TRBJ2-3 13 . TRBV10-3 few CATGSESSDTQYF TGTGCCACCGGTAGCGAGAGTTCAGATACGCAGTATTTT
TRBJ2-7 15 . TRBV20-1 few CSASVRDSWSYEQYF TGCAGTGCTAGCGTTCGCGACAGCTGGTCCTACGAGCAGTACTTC
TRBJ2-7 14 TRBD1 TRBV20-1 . CSASRDRGSYEQYF TGCAGTGCTAGTAGGGACAGGGGGAGCTACGAGCAGTACTTC
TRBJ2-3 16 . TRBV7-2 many CASSLYGGWVTDTQYF TGTGCCAGCAGCTTATATGGGGGTTGGGTCACAGATACGCAGTATTTT
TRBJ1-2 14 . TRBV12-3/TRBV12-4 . CASSISLAGYDYTF TGTGCCAGCTCTATATCCTTGGCAGGGTATGACTACACCTTC
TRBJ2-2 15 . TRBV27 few CASQTVPGGTGELFF TGTGCCAGCCAGACAGTTCCTGGAGGAACCGGGGAGCTGTTTTTT
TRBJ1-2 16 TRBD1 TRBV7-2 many CASSPMDREHNYGYTF TGTGCCAGCAGCCCTATGGACAGGGAGCATAACTATGGCTACACCTTC
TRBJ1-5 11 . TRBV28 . CASSYKQPQHF TGTGCCAGCAGTTATAAGCAGCCCCAGCATTTT
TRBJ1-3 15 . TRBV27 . CASSYGPLSGNTIYF TGTGCCAGCAGTTACGGGCCTCTCTCTGGAAACACCATATATTTT
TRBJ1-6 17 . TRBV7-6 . CASSLASQGPNNSPLHF TGTGCCAGCAGCTTAGCAAGCCAGGGCCCAAATAATTCACCCCTCCACTTT
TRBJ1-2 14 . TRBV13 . CASSPSYLNYGYTF TGTGCCAGTTCACCATCGTACCTGAACTATGGCTACACCTTC
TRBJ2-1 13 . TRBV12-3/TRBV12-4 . CASSLLAHNEQFF TGTGCCAGCAGTTTACTGGCCCACAATGAGCAGTTCTTC
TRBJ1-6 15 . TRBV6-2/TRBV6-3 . CASEDGSSYNSPLHF TGTGCCAGCGAGGACGGGAGCTCCTATAATTCACCCCTCCACTTT
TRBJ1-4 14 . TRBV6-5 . CASSYSQGSEKLFF TGTGCCAGCAGTTACTCGCAGGGGAGTGAAAAACTGTTTTTT
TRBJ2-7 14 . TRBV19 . CASSPSVSSYEQYF TGTGCCAGTAGTCCCTCGGTCAGCTCCTACGAGCAGTACTTC
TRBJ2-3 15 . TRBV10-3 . CAISEPGRGQDTQYF TGTGCCATCAGTGAGCCCGGGCGGGGTCAAGATACGCAGTATTTT
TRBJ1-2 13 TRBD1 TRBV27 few CASTGRQGGGYTF TGTGCCAGCACTGGACGACAGGGAGGGGGCTACACCTTC
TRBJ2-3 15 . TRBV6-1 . CASSEVFPGTDTQYF TGTGCCAGCAGTGAAGTCTTCCCCGGGACAGATACGCAGTATTTT
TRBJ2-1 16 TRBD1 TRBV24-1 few CATSDIRDRGINEQFF TGTGCCACCAGTGATATACGGGACAGGGGCATCAATGAGCAGTTCTTC
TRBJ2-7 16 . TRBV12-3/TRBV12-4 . CASSLGGEFPPYEQYF TGTGCCAGCAGTTTAGGAGGGGAATTTCCCCCCTACGAGCAGTACTTC
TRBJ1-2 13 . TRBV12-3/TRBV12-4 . CASSLPGKVGYTF TGTGCCAGCAGTTTACCAGGGAAAGTTGGCTACACCTTC
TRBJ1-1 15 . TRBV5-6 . CASSLVYRTNTEAFF TGTGCCAGCAGCTTGGTGTACAGGACGAACACTGAAGCTTTCTTT
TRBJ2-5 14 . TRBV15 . CATSRRGHQETQYF TGTGCCACCAGCAGGCGGGGGCACCAAGAGACCCAGTACTTC
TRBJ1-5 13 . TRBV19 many CATSPGQNQPQHF TGTGCCACTTCCCCGGGGCAGAATCAGCCCCAGCATTTT
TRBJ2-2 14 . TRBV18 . CASGSGRNTGELFF TGTGCCAGCGGATCGGGGAGGAACACCGGGGAGCTGTTTTTT
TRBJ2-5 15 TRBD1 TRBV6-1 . CATLPRDSSRETQYF TGTGCCACCCTACCTCGGGACAGTAGCCGGGAGACCCAGTACTTC
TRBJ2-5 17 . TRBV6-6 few CASSYSQGGGYQETQYF TGTGCCAGCAGTTACTCGCAGGGAGGGGGGTACCAAGAGACCCAGTACTTC
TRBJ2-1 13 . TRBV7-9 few CASSLELIREQFF TGTGCCAGCAGCTTAGAGCTCATACGTGAGCAGTTCTTC
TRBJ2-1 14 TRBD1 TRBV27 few CASSPTGTGTEQFF TGTGCCAGCAGTCCAACCGGGACAGGGACTGAGCAGTTCTTC
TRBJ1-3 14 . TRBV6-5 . CASSYSTRGNTIYF TGTGCCAGCAGTTACTCGACCAGGGGAAACACCATATATTTT
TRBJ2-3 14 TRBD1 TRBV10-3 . CAIRGDSRTDTQYF TGTGCCATCAGGGGGGACAGCCGGACAGATACGCAGTATTTT